This passage covers 28 T cell receptor beta chains from one sample sequenced in a study of blood T cell repertoires in COVID-19. Only in-frame clones appear in the TCRdb table, and some are missing; sequencing was by immunoSEQ multiplex PCR. Here the sample spans tens of thousands of clones, roughly 90% being singletons. What was sequenced was peripheral blood. These receptors were taken from a man older than 75 with acute or convalescent COVID-19.

V and J are TRBV7-3 and TRBJ2-5; TRBD1 matches 9 bases. Germline V CDR1 and CDR2: SGHTA, FQGTGA. Trimming took 5 bases from V and 4 from J; bases not matched to a gene: 5. This CDR3 region has 14 residues. The DNA for the CDR3 is TGTGCCAGCAGCAGGAAGGGACAGGGAGAGACCCAGTACTTC. Amino acids: CASSRKGQGETQYF.

The chain links TRBV18 to TRBJ1-6; 8 bases map to TRBD1. Germline CDR1 and CDR2: KGHSH and LQKENI. The CDR3 loop spans 15 amino acids. Trimming removed 5 bases from V and 7 bases from J; junction bases left unmatched: 7. The CDR3 nucleotides read TGTGCCAGCTCAGCGGACAGGGCGTCAAATTCACCCCTCCACTTT. It specifies CASSADRASNSPLHF.

The chain joins TRBV5-6 to TRBJ2-1, with 8 bases that match TRBD2. This CDR3 is 17 amino acids long. Germline loops: CDR1 SGHDT, CDR2 YYEEEE. With V trimmed by 0 bases and J by 0 bases, 5 bases remained unmatched. The CDR3 loop is CASSLELAVSSYNEQFF. The CDR3 DNA follows: TGTGCCAGCAGCTTGGAACTAGCGGTTAGCTCCTACAATGAGCAGTTCTTC.

DNA for the CDR3: TGTGCCAGCAGCGTAGAGGCGGGAACATACAATGAGCAGTTCTTC. Translating gives CASSVEAGTYNEQFF. The V call is TRBV9, the J call TRBJ2-1; weak D call: TRBD2 (6 bases). Looked up from germline, CDR1 is SGDLS and CDR2 is YYNGEE. The V end was cut by 0 bases, the J end by 4 bases, with 11 bases between. This CDR3 has 15 residues.

The table lists this clone with a few counts. The chain is built from TRBV20-1 and TRBJ2-2; 8 positions agree with TRBD2. Germline CDR1 is DFQATT and CDR2 is SNEGSKA (reference sequence). The junction had 9 bases not matched to a gene; V was cut back by 3 bases and J by 6 bases. This CDR3 is 15 amino acids long. CDR3 in DNA: TGCAGTGCTAGTAGAATAGCGGGGTTCGCCGGGGAGCTGTTTTTT. Protein: CSASRIAGFAGELFF.

The chain carries TRBV7-3 and TRBJ1-2; D unclear. Germline V gives CDR1 SGHTA, CDR2 FQGTGA. Trimming took 5 bases from V and 0 from J, leaving 13 bases between them. This CDR3 has 15 amino acids. Here the CDR3 reads CASSPFPAANYGYTF. The CDR3 DNA reads TGTGCCAGCAGCCCCTTCCCCGCAGCTAACTATGGCTACACCTTC.

This clone has only one observation. The V gene is TRBV10-3, the J gene TRBJ1-2; 12 positions match TRBD1. Germline lookup yields CDR1 ENHRY and CDR2 SYGVKD. The CDR3 has 15 amino acids. Trimming at V came to 3 bases and at J to 8 bases, leaving 7 bases not matched to a gene. CDR3 loop: CAISERGQGAGGYTF. For the CDR3, the DNA is TGTGCCATCAGTGAAAGGGGACAGGGGGCAGGGGGCTACACCTTC.

This clone was seen only a few times. This rearrangement joins TRBV5-6 to TRBJ2-3; TRBD2 matches 13 bases. This CDR3 comprises 15 residues. Germline CDR1 SGHDT, CDR2 YYEEEE. Trimming at V came to 4 bases and at J to 5 bases, leaving 4 bases not matched to a gene. In DNA, the CDR3 is TGTGCCAGCAGCCAGACTAGCGGGGGGAAAGATACGCAGTATTTT. It yields the protein CASSQTSGGKDTQYF.

The chain carries TRBV2 and TRBJ1-1; D gene ambiguous. CDR3 length: 12 amino acids. Germline-derived CDR1 and CDR2 are SNHLY and FYNNEI. V was cut by 3 bases and J by 7 bases, with 9 bases left in between. The CDR3 DNA is TGTGCCAGCAGTGACGTCTTCGGTGAAGCTTTCTTT. Translation: CASSDVFGEAFF.

In DNA, the CDR3 is TGTGCCAGCAGTTCTATTACCGGACAACTGAACTATGGCTACACCTTC. Translating gives CASSSITGQLNYGYTF. The rearrangement joins TRBV27 to TRBJ1-2; a weak D match, TRBD1 (5 bases). The germline V gene encodes CDR1 MNHEY and CDR2 SMNVEV (reference sequence). The CDR3 is 16 residues long. Trimming pared 4 bases from V and 2 bases from J, leaving 17 bases between.

The chain uses TRBV11-1 and TRBJ2-3, with 11 bases that match TRBD2. The CDR3 extends over 15 amino acids. Germline CDR1 and CDR2: SGHAT and FQDESV (reference sequence). Germline trimming cut 3 bases from V and 5 bases from J; bases unmatched to any gene: 4. CDR3 residues: CASSFLAGGRDTQYF. CDR3 nucleotide sequence: TGTGCCAGCAGCTTTCTAGCGGGGGGCAGAGATACGCAGTATTTT.

The CDR3 is CASSFEGQGYTF. DNA for the CDR3: TGTGCCAGCAGCTTTGAGGGACAGGGCTACACCTTC. The chain employs TRBV11-2 and TRBJ1-2; 7 nucleotides agree with TRBD1. Germline V CDR1 and CDR2: SGHAT, FQNNGV. This CDR3 is built from 12 residues. Trimming at V came to 3 bases and at J to 8 bases, leaving 3 bases not matched to a gene.

The genes are TRBV15 and TRBJ2-5; 9 bases align to TRBD2. Germline V gene lookup returns CDR1 LNHNV and CDR2 YYDKDF (reference sequence). Trimming at V came to 0 bases and at J to 5 bases, leaving 10 bases not matched to a gene. The CDR3 consists of 17 residues. The CDR3: CATSRDLRRGGGETQYF. The CDR3 DNA is TGTGCCACCAGCAGAGATTTGCGGCGGGGGGGCGGTGAGACCCAGTACTTC. Filled out from reference TRBV15 and TRBJ2-5, the complete variable domain reads DAMVIQNPRYQVTQFGKPVTLSCSQTLNHNVMYWYQQKSSQAPKLLFHYYDKDFNNEADTPDNFQSRRPNTSFCFLDIRSPGLGDTAMYLCATSRDLRRGGGETQYFGPGTRLLVL.

The chain employs TRBV7-2 and TRBJ2-7, with 7 bases identical to TRBD1. With 2 bases clipped from V and 3 bases from J, the junction kept 10 bases outside the gene matches. The length of the CDR3 is 16 residues. Germline V lookup: CDR1 SGHTA, CDR2 FQGNSA. This CDR3 is CASSLSGQVVGYEQYF. The CDR3 nucleotides read TGTGCCAGCAGCTTATCAGGACAGGTGGTAGGCTACGAGCAGTACTTC.

The chain couples TRBV5-4 to TRBJ2-5; 8 bases align to TRBD1. This CDR3 has 15 amino acids. With V trimmed by 2 bases and J by 1 base, 4 bases remained unmatched. CDR1 is SGHNT and CDR2 is YYREEE in the germline V gene (reference sequence). The CDR3 loop reads CASSFDRGLQETQYF. DNA for the CDR3: TGTGCCAGCAGCTTTGACAGGGGCCTCCAAGAGACCCAGTACTTC.

This chain connects TRBV7-2 to TRBJ1-2; D is uncertain. V shed 5 bases and J shed 6 bases, with 19 bases lying between them. The CDR3 contains 15 residues. Looked up from germline, CDR1 is SGHTA and CDR2 is FQGNSA. Written as DNA, the CDR3 is TGTGCCAGCAGCCTCATCTATGCGGGGTCCCATGGCTACACCTTC. Its protein is CASSLIYAGSHGYTF.

V usage is TRBV6-6 and J usage is TRBJ1-5; 7 bases are shared with TRBD1. CDR3 size: 14 residues. Germline values: CDR1 MNHNY, CDR2 SVGAGI (reference sequence). V shed 5 bases, J shed 6 bases, and the junction held 7 bases outside the gene matches. CDR3: CASSPQGVGQPQHF. The DNA for the CDR3 is TGTGCCAGCAGTCCCCAGGGGGTCGGTCAGCCCCAGCATTTT.

This chain uses TRBV7-9 with TRBJ1-2; 9 positions agree with TRBD1. The CDR3 has 17 residues. With V trimmed by 5 bases and J by 4 bases, 14 bases remained unmatched. Germline lookup yields CDR1 SEHNR and CDR2 FQNEAQ (reference sequence). The CDR3 is CASSREGGTGSGYGYTF. The CDR3 coding sequence is TGTGCCAGCAGCCGAGAAGGGGGGACAGGGTCCGGCTATGGCTACACCTTC.

The CDR3 sequence is CASNGGLALRTQYF. The DNA of the CDR3 is TGTGCCAGTAACGGGGGATTGGCCCTAAGGACCCAGTACTTC. This chain links TRBV19 with TRBJ2-5, with D possibly matching TRBD2 (6 bases). The CDR3 loop spans 14 amino acids. Trimming removed 7 bases from V and 7 bases from J, with 19 bases in between. Germline values: CDR1 LNHDA, CDR2 SQIVND (reference sequence). Combining the CDR3 with reference TRBV19 and TRBJ2-5 gives the whole variable domain DGGITQSPKYLFRKEGQNVTLSCEQNLNHDAMYWYRQDPGQGLRLIYYSQIVNDFQKGDIAEGYSVSREKKESFPLTVTSAQKNPTAFYLCASNGGLALRTQYFGPGTRLLVL.

As DNA, the CDR3 is TGTGCCAGCAGCTTAGATGTGGCGGGGGGGCCTAAGGATGAGCAGTTCTTC. Its protein is CASSLDVAGGPKDEQFF. The chain recombines TRBV7-2 with TRBJ2-1; 9 nucleotides agree with TRBD2. Germline V lookup: CDR1 SGHTA, CDR2 FQGNSA. Unmatched junction bases numbered 12, after V lost 1 base and J lost 8 bases. The CDR3 extends over 17 amino acids.

The chain joins TRBV5-6 to TRBJ1-5, with TRBD1 matching over 7 bases. Germline CDR1 SGHDT, CDR2 YYEEEE. V shed 0 bases and J 4 bases; nucleotides not matched to a gene: 10. There are 17 residues in the CDR3. CDR3 sequence reads: CASSLAYGRGWNQPQHF. In DNA, the CDR3 is TGTGCCAGCAGCTTGGCCTATGGCAGGGGGTGGAATCAGCCCCAGCATTTT.

This chain uses TRBV7-2 with TRBJ1-2, with 8 nucleotides matching TRBD1. V shed 1 base and J 3 bases; nucleotides not matched to a gene: 1. This CDR3 spans 14 amino acids. From germline, CDR1 is SGHTA and CDR2 FQGNSA. The CDR3 region has the DNA TGTGCCAGCAGCTTAGACAGGGGGGACTATGGCTACACCTTC. This translates into CASSLDRGDYGYTF. The entire variable domain, with the rest obtained from reference TRBV7-2 and TRBJ1-2, is as follows: GAGVSQSPSNKVTEKGKDVELRCDPISGHTALYWYRQSLGQGLEFLIYFQGNSAPDKSGLPSDRFSAERTGGSVSTLTIQRTQQEDSAVYLCASSLDRGDYGYTFGSGTRLTVV.

This clone has a single count. V and J are TRBV5-6 and TRBJ2-2; tentatively, D is TRBD1 (6 bases). Germline V gives CDR1 SGHDT, CDR2 YYEEEE. This CDR3 is built from 18 residues. Trimming removed 2 bases from V and 2 bases from J, with 19 bases in between. The CDR3 DNA sequence: TGTGCCAGCAGCTTCCTCTCCAGGGGCCATGAAAACACCGGGGAGCTGTTTTTT. Translated, it gives CASSFLSRGHENTGELFF.

The chain recombines TRBV24-1 with TRBJ2-7, with a weak D call TRBD1 (5 bases). Trimming stripped 2 bases from V and 2 bases from J, with 15 bases between. The CDR3 has 16 residues. The germline CDR1 and CDR2 sequences are KGHDR and SFDVKD. CDR3 DNA sequence: TGTGCCACCAGTGATTCAGGCAGGGAACACCCCTACGAGCAGTACTTC. Amino acid sequence: CATSDSGREHPYEQYF.

V gene TRBV6-5 combines with J gene TRBJ2-5; 7 bases are shared with TRBD1. Germline loops: CDR1 MNHEY, CDR2 SVGAGI. V shed 10 bases, J shed 2 bases, and the junction held 13 bases outside the gene matches. This CDR3 region has 15 residues. In DNA, the CDR3 is TGTGCCAACGTGCCGCGACGGGACAGTCAAGAGACCCAGTACTTC. It yields the protein CANVPRRDSQETQYF.

The chain joins TRBV5-1 to TRBJ1-5; the D gene is possibly TRBD1 (6 bases). V lost 1 base and J 5 bases, leaving 10 bases between the germline ends. The CDR3 totals 14 residues. The germline V gene has CDR1 SGHRS and CDR2 YFSETQ. This CDR3 reads CASSLYGGDQPQHF. As DNA, the CDR3 is TGCGCCAGCAGCTTGTATGGGGGCGATCAGCCCCAGCATTTT. Together with reference TRBV5-1 and TRBJ1-5, the CDR3 gives the full variable domain: KAGVTQTPRYLIKTRGQQVTLSCSPISGHRSVSWYQQTPGQGLQFLFEYFSETQRNKGNFPGRFSGRQFSNSRSEMNVSTLELGDSALYLCASSLYGGDQPQHFGDGTRLSIL.

This clone was counted once. The rearrangement joins TRBV24-1 to TRBJ2-5; 9 bases align to TRBD1. Germline assignment: CDR1 KGHDR and CDR2 SFDVKD. The ends lost 4 bases at V and 5 bases at J; junction bases unmatched: 7. The length of the CDR3 is 15 residues. CDR3 loop: CATSEAGTGHETQYF. In DNA form, the CDR3 reads TGTGCCACCAGTGAGGCCGGGACAGGGCACGAGACCCAGTACTTC.

The chain is built from TRBV6-1 and TRBJ1-2; D remains unclear. V lost 0 bases and J lost 5, with 16 bases in between. Looked up from germline, CDR1 is MNHNS and CDR2 is SASEGT. This CDR3 is built from 16 residues. CDR3 nucleotides: TGTGCCAGCAGTGAAGCGCGTAACAGTCGTTTGTATGGCTACACCTTC. Translating it yields CASSEARNSRLYGYTF.